This T cell receptor (beta chain) stems from a study of molecular identifiers for immune sequencing clone quantification. Whole-study context: Five aliquots were made in replicates from the RNA of roughly 20,000 or 100,000 naive CD8 cells, and four were sequenced. The study, taken as a whole, reports: The study found clones above 20 RNA copies held over 98% of effector molecules and under 1% in naive cells.

Trimming cost V 4 bases and J 1 base, with 13 bases left between them. The length of the CDR3 is 15 residues. The V gene's germline CDR1 is MNHNS and CDR2 SASEGT. This clonotype was observed at least ten times. Its antigen is not identified. TCRdb called the PCR reads again in MiXCR, with one record for every CDR3 protein. The table has about 630,000 distinct CDR3 sequences, 25% seen once. The chain carries TRBV6-1 and TRBJ1-1; D is ambiguous. The TCR comes from a human donor in good health. Some libraries in this study had Jurkat cell RNA spiked in. Sample: naive CD8+ T cells from blood, with Jurkat cell RNA spiked in. Subset meaning: FACS-sorted CD8+CD4-CCR7+CD45RA+ naive T cells. The CDR3 DNA follows: TGTGCCAGCAGTGGATCAAAAGGCTCGAACACTGAAGCTTTCTTT. As protein: CASSGSKGSNTEAFF.